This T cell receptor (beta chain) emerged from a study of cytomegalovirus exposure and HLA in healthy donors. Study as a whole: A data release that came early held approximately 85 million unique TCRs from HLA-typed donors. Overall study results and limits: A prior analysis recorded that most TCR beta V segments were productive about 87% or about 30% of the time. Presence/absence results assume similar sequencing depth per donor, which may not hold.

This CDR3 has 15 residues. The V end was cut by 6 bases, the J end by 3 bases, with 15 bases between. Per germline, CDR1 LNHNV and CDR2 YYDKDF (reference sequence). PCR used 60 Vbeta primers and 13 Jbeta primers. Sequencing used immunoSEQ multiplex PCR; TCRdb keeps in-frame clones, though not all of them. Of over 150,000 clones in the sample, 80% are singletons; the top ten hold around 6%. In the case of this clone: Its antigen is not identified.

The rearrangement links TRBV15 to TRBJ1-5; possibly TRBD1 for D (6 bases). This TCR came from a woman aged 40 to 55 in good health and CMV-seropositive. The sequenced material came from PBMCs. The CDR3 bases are TGTGCCACCAGTAATTTCGGACAGTCCAATCAGCCCCAGCATTTT. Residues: CATSNFGQSNQPQHF.